The next 27 T cell receptor beta chains were all read from a single sample in a study of shared clonotypes between healthy human individuals. Sequenced by immunoSEQ multiplex PCR; TCRdb stores in-frame clones only, minus some. The sample carries approximately 530,000 clones, approximately 95% recorded once. Sequenced input: naive CD4+ T cells sorted from blood. Subset specified: CD45RA+ positively selected. These receptors originate from a woman aged 25 to 39 in good health.

J is TRBJ1-4 and V is TRBV11-2; D remains unclear. Trimming left V 4 bases short and J 4 bases short, with 13 bases between. Germline CDR1 SGHAT, CDR2 FQNNGV. CDR3 size: 15 residues. The DNA for the CDR3 is TGTGCCAGCAGCTCCGCTCCGGGAGTTAATGAAAAACTGTTTTTT. Translating it yields CASSSAPGVNEKLFF.

The chain carries TRBV6-1 and TRBJ1-5, with D unresolved. This CDR3 has 17 residues. Germline loops: CDR1 MNHNS, CDR2 SASEGT. Deletions cut 2 bases from V and 0 bases from J, with 14 bases between. CDR3: CASSERGSKYSNQPQHF. The CDR3 DNA follows: TGTGCCAGCAGTGAACGCGGATCGAAATATAGCAATCAGCCCCAGCATTTT.

The V and J genes are TRBV5-1 and TRBJ2-1, with 9 bases fitting TRBD2. CDR1 is SGHRS and CDR2 is YFSETQ in the germline V gene. With V trimmed by 5 bases and J by 2 bases, 5 bases remained unmatched. CDR3 length: 15 amino acids. CDR3 coding DNA: TGCGCCAGCAGTGAGCGGGAGGTGCCCTACAATGAGCAGTTCTTC. The encoded protein is CASSEREVPYNEQFF.

The table lists this clone with a count of one. The V gene is TRBV19, the J gene TRBJ1-2; maybe TRBD1 (5 bases). Trimming removed 7 bases from V and 3 bases from J, with 15 bases in between. Germline V gene lookup returns CDR1 LNHDA and CDR2 SQIVND (reference sequence). This CDR3 is 14 amino acids long. CDR3 nucleotides: TGTGCCAGTACCCTCCGGGGGGGGGACTATGGCTACACCTTC. Its protein product is CASTLRGGDYGYTF.

The chain is built from TRBV6-1 and TRBJ2-7, with a weak D call TRBD2 (5 bases). The germline gives CDR1 MNHNS, CDR2 SASEGT. V was clipped by 4 bases and J by 0 bases, with 19 bases between them. CDR3 size: 17 residues. The CDR3 region is CASSGRTFLRSSYEQYF. Written as DNA, the CDR3 is TGTGCCAGCAGTGGACGGACTTTTCTAAGGAGCTCCTACGAGCAGTACTTC.

This chain joins TRBV29-1 and TRBJ2-1, with unresolved D. V lost 6 bases, J lost 8 bases, and 11 bases lay in between. The CDR3 contains 11 residues. Germline CDR1 SQVTM, CDR2 ANQGSEA. This chain's CDR3 is CSVRRWDEQFF. The CDR3 coding sequence is TGCAGCGTGCGCCGTTGGGATGAGCAGTTCTTC.

This clone was observed a few times. This sample includes further DNA sequences coding for the same CDR3. V usage is TRBV28 and J usage is TRBJ1-5; D is undetermined. CDR3 length: 12 residues. V shed 2 bases and J shed 5 bases, with 4 bases lying between them. Germline CDR1 and CDR2: MDHEN and SYDVKM. The chain's CDR3 is CASSLADQPQHF. The CDR3 coding sequence is TGTGCCAGCAGTTTAGCTGATCAGCCCCAGCATTTT.

The genes are TRBV7-8 and TRBJ2-1; 9 nucleotides agree with TRBD2. The ends lost 7 bases at V and 8 bases at J; junction bases unmatched: 6. The CDR3 has 13 amino acids. The germline V gene has CDR1 SGHVS and CDR2 FQNEAQ. The CDR3 nucleotides are TGTGCCAGCATAAGCGGGAGGACTTATGAGCAGTTCTTC. Its protein product is CASISGRTYEQFF.

The chain has TRBV7-9 and TRBJ2-5, with 11 bases fitting TRBD1. Germline V gives CDR1 SEHNR, CDR2 FQNEAQ (reference sequence). The CDR3 sequence is 17 residues long. J lost 2 bases, V lost 1 base, and 6 bases had no gene match. The CDR3 protein is CASSLVRGTGGQETQYF. The CDR3 DNA sequence: TGTGCCAGCAGCTTAGTGAGGGGGACAGGGGGGCAAGAGACCCAGTACTTC.

The J gene is TRBJ2-3, the V gene TRBV4-1; D unresolved. The CDR3 has 16 amino acids. V was cut by 0 bases and J by 1 base, with 11 bases left in between. From germline, CDR1 is MGHRA and CDR2 YSYEKL. The CDR3 here is CASSQDSPARTDTQYF. CDR3 coding DNA: TGCGCCAGCAGCCAAGATTCGCCAGCGCGCACAGATACGCAGTATTTT.

In nucleotides, the CDR3 is TGTGCCACCCGGACAGGGGCGAACACCGGGGAGCTGTTTTTT. It specifies CATRTGANTGELFF. The chain carries TRBV2 and TRBJ2-2, with 9 bases identical to TRBD1. CDR3 length equals 14 residues. The germline V gene encodes CDR1 SNHLY and CDR2 FYNNEI. After removal of 10 bases from V and 0 bases from J, the junction contained 3 bases not matched to a gene.

The chain uses TRBV5-5 and TRBJ1-6, with 7 nucleotides matching TRBD1. Germline CDR1 SGHKS, CDR2 YYEKEE (reference sequence). This CDR3 contains 16 residues. Trimming removed 0 bases from V and 6 bases from J; junction bases left unmatched: 6. The CDR3 coding sequence is TGTGCCAGCAGCTTGGCCGGGCAGGGGGTTAATTCACCCCTCCACTTT. It specifies CASSLAGQGVNSPLHF.

The V call is TRBV10-1, the J call TRBJ2-3, with 7 bases aligning to TRBD1. Germline CDR1 WNHNN, CDR2 SYGVQD (reference sequence). V was clipped by 6 bases and J by 8 bases; unmatched bases: 8. This CDR3 has 13 amino acids. The CDR3 region is CASSQGQDRTQYF. In DNA form, the CDR3 reads TGCGCCAGCAGCCAAGGACAGGATCGTACGCAGTATTTT.

This clone was found once. V is TRBV28 and J is TRBJ1-2; D is possibly TRBD1 (6 bases). CDR1 and CDR2 (germline): MDHEN, SYDVKM. The CDR3 sequence is 15 residues long. Trimming removed 2 bases from V and 4 bases from J, with 14 bases in between. The CDR3 nucleotides read TGTGCCAGCAGTTTAAGACAGGCGACTTTCTATGGCTACACCTTC. Amino acids: CASSLRQATFYGYTF.

Worth noting for this clone: The same CDR3 also results from other DNA sequences found in this sample. V is TRBV28 and J is TRBJ1-4; TRBD1 matches at 8 bases. Germline assignment: CDR1 MDHEN and CDR2 SYDVKM. V was clipped by 6 bases and J by 2 bases; unmatched bases: 5. This CDR3 has 15 amino acids. In DNA, the CDR3 is TGTGCCAGCAGCTCCCAGGGGGCGACTAATGAAAAACTGTTTTTT. Its protein is CASSSQGATNEKLFF. Using reference TRBV28 and TRBJ1-4 for the parts outside the CDR3, the full variable domain is DVKVTQSSRYLVKRTGEKVFLECVQDMDHENMFWYRQDPGLGLRLIYFSYDVKMKEKGDIPEGYSVSREKKERFSLILESASTNQTSMYLCASSSQGATNEKLFFGSGTQLSVL.

This CDR3 reads CASSYGKVLAGVRWETQYF. The CDR3, as DNA: TGTGCCAGCAGCTATGGTAAGGTACTAGCGGGAGTACGATGGGAGACCCAGTACTTC. This chain joins TRBV21-1 and TRBJ2-5; the table's D gene call, TRBD2, was not cross checked with the DNA. TRBV21-1 is reported as a pseudogene. This CDR3 region has 19 residues.

The J gene is TRBJ2-5, the V gene TRBV29-1; TRBD1 matches 9 bases. CDR3 size: 15 residues. Trimming cost V 6 bases and J 6 bases; bases outside gene matches: 14. Germline CDR1 and CDR2: SQVTM and ANQGSEA. The CDR3 DNA is TGCAGCGTGAGACCCGGGGGGACAGGGTTACAGACCCAGTACTTC. Its protein is CSVRPGGTGLQTQYF.

This rearrangement joins TRBV7-9 to TRBJ1-3; D call uncertain. CDR3 size: 13 residues. Germline V gene data show CDR1 as SEHNR and CDR2 as FQNEAQ (reference sequence). V dropped 7 bases and J dropped 4 bases, with 11 bases sitting between them. The CDR3 nucleotides are TGTGCCAGCACCACGGAGACGGGAAACACCATATATTTT. As protein: CASTTETGNTIYF. The full variable domain, rest sourced from reference TRBV7-9 and TRBJ1-3, is DTGVSQNPRHKITKRGQNVTFRCDPISEHNRLYWYRQTLGQGPEFLTYFQNEAQLEKSRLLSDRFSAERPKGSFSTLEIQRTEQGDSAMYLCASTTETGNTIYFGEGSWLTVV.

The chain uses TRBV30 and TRBJ2-3, with 7 positions matching TRBD2. Per the germline V gene, CDR1 is GTSNPN and CDR2 is SVGIG (reference sequence). CDR3 length: 15 residues. The V segment lost 6 bases and the J segment 0 bases; nucleotides outside the gene matches: 9. CDR3 nucleotide sequence: TGTGCCTGCACCCGACTAGCAGGTAGCACAGATACGCAGTATTTT. Its protein product is CACTRLAGSTDTQYF.

The chain combines TRBV10-2 with TRBJ2-7; D unclear. The CDR3 contains 11 residues. Trimming took off 4 bases at V and 2 bases at J, with 3 bases between the two ends. CDR1 WSHSY and CDR2 SAAADI come from the germline V gene. CDR3 coding DNA: TGCGCCAGCAGTGCGACCTACGAGCAGTACTTC. It specifies CASSATYEQYF.

The gene calls are TRBV7-9 and TRBJ2-3, with 12 bases aligning to TRBD2. The V gene's germline CDR1 is SEHNR and CDR2 FQNEAQ (reference sequence). The CDR3 is 15 residues long. V lost 5 bases and J lost 3; bases outside the gene matches: 3. The CDR3 region is CASSTTSGRTDTQYF. The CDR3 nucleotides are TGTGCCAGCAGCACGACTAGCGGGAGAACAGATACGCAGTATTTT. Full variable domain (outside the CDR3, taken from reference TRBV7-9 and TRBJ2-3): DTGVSQNPRHKITKRGQNVTFRCDPISEHNRLYWYRQTLGQGPEFLTYFQNEAQLEKSRLLSDRFSAERPKGSFSTLEIQRTEQGDSAMYLCASSTTSGRTDTQYFGPGTRLTVL.

The V call is TRBV5-1, the J call TRBJ1-3; D ambiguous. The length of the CDR3 is 14 residues. The V and J ends lost 1 base and 0 bases respectively, with 5 bases between them. The germline V gene has CDR1 SGHRS and CDR2 YFSETQ. Written as DNA, the CDR3 is TGCGCCAGCAGCTTGCCCGACTCTGGAAACACCATATATTTT. It encodes CASSLPDSGNTIYF.

This clone was detected only once. The chain recombines TRBV18 with TRBJ1-5; a possible D gene is TRBD1 (5 bases). Germline CDR1 and CDR2: KGHSH and LQKENI. This CDR3 spans 15 amino acids. The ends were cut back, 4 bases at V and 4 bases at J, with 14 bases in the middle. CDR3 sequence: CASSRAQGRNQPQHF. The CDR3 coding sequence is TGTGCCAGCTCACGGGCTCAGGGAAGAAATCAGCCCCAGCATTTT.

As to this clone: The sample carries other DNA sequences with the same CDR3. The gene calls are TRBV19 and TRBJ2-5, with D perhaps matching TRBD1 or TRBD2 (5 bases each). Germline assignment: CDR1 LNHDA and CDR2 SQIVND (reference sequence). The CDR3 consists of 14 residues. V lost 3 bases and J 1 base, leaving 9 bases between the germline ends. The chain's CDR3 is CASSIGGSQETQYF. CDR3 nucleotide sequence: TGTGCCAGTAGTATTGGGGGTTCCCAAGAGACCCAGTACTTC. Filled out from reference TRBV19 and TRBJ2-5, the complete variable domain reads DGGITQSPKYLFRKEGQNVTLSCEQNLNHDAMYWYRQDPGQGLRLIYYSQIVNDFQKGDIAEGYSVSREKKESFPLTVTSAQKNPTAFYLCASSIGGSQETQYFGPGTRLLVL.

The chain joins TRBV5-8 to TRBJ2-7; 13 bases line up with TRBD2. V lost 0 bases, J lost 2 bases, and 2 bases stayed unmatched. CDR1 and CDR2 from the germline V gene are SGHTS and YDEGEE. CDR3 length equals 16 residues. CDR3 bases: TGTGCCAGCAGCTTGGGGGGACTAGCGGGAACCTACGAGCAGTACTTC. Residues: CASSLGGLAGTYEQYF.

The rearrangement uses TRBV6-5 and TRBJ1-5; D is unclear. The CDR3 is made up of 14 amino acids. Germline values: CDR1 MNHEY, CDR2 SVGAGI. V was cut by 0 bases and J by 6 bases, with 9 bases left in between. In nucleotides, the CDR3 is TGTGCCAGCAGTTACTCGTTTTCTGGTCAGCCCCAGCATTTT. The encoded protein is CASSYSFSGQPQHF.

The chain is built from TRBV30 and TRBJ1-3; D unclear. Trimming took off 6 bases at V and 0 bases at J, with 6 bases between the two ends. Germline V gene sequence: CDR1 GTSNPN, CDR2 SVGIG (reference sequence). There are 12 residues in the CDR3. CDR3 bases: TGTGCCTGCGCTCTCTCTGGAAACACCATATATTTT. It translates to CACALSGNTIYF.